The text below deals with one TCR beta chain. The data belong to a study of blood T cell repertoires in COVID-19. Study summary: T cells, B-cell-depleted T cells, or PBMCs supplied cDNA or gDNA.

This CDR3 is built from 15 residues. Germline V lookup: CDR1 MNHEY, CDR2 SMNVEV (reference sequence). The V end was cut by 6 bases, the J end by 2 bases, with 17 bases between. Original handling: Amplification of reference gene primers provided the estimated nucleated cell counts. Method: immunoSEQ multiplex PCR; TCRdb's copy keeps in-frame clones and lacks some. Clonal size and the V and J genes are those of that table, whereas D and trimming came from the DNA. The sample shows 200,000 to 250,000 clones, less than 90% of them seen only once. The sequence was obtained from a man between 40 and 49 years old with active or convalescent COVID-19. V is TRBV27 and J is TRBJ2-7, with a tentative D call TRBD2 (5 bases). The material sequenced was peripheral blood. The CDR3 loop is CASSSEAGTAYEQYF. The CDR3 DNA reads as TGTGCCAGCAGCTCGGAGGCGGGTACAGCCTACGAGCAGTACTTC.